This TCR beta chain was profiled in a study of shared clonotypes between healthy human individuals. Trimming took off 2 bases at V and 13 bases at J, with 13 bases between the two ends. Germline lookup yields CDR1 SGDLS and CDR2 YYNGEE. This CDR3 is built from 12 residues. As to this clone: What it binds is not known.

Study observations and caveats: Clonotypes which were not shared had lower generation probabilities than clonotypes that all four donors shared.

The split of CD4+ cells yielded CD45RA+ naive and CD45RA-negative memory subsets. When replicate PCRs were run on sorted subsets, they used roughly 0.2 ug DNA, about 30,000 T cell genomes. Only in-frame clones appear in the TCRdb table, and some are missing; sequencing was by immunoSEQ multiplex PCR. The sample yields more than 200,000 clones, 65% to 70% seen once. The specimen sequenced was memory CD4+ T cells sorted from blood. Subset of the sample: CD45RA-negative fraction. The V gene is TRBV9, the J gene TRBJ2-1, with a tentative D call TRBD1 (5 bases). This TCR was sampled from a man aged 25-40 years in good health. In DNA form, the CDR3 reads TGTGCCAGCAGCGTTGTAAGGGGTCTACAGTTCTTC. Translated, it gives CASSVVRGLQFF.